The 3 T cell receptor beta chains reported below all come from one sample, sequenced in a study of response to subunit inactivated influenza vaccine (dated by TCRdb to between 2018 and 2020). Library prep was done by RT-PCR. Sequencing relied on an Illumina HiSeq 2500. The raw public data were reprocessed by TCRdb itself: fastp quality trimming at Q25, MiXCR clonotype calling, in-frame beta chains only. CDR3 protein duplicates are merged, each entry listing the most common genes and DNA. The sample table records more than 500,000 distinct CDR3 sequences; about 10% of these occur just once. In total, the top ten clones hold approximately 10% of the sample. The sample was also reused in another study, on T cells expressing NK-cell markers. As that second paper reports: TCR beta cDNA libraries were prepared using 5'RACE template switching, which introduced a universal primer site and unique molecular identifiers.

Sequenced here: PBMCs from blood, sampled on the day of vaccination. Receptors originate from a man aged 45-65 years who received an inactivated influenza vaccine. Donor details come from another sample of the same person, matched by shared clones.

This clonotype was detected only a few times. This chain links TRBV6-2 or TRBV6-3 with TRBJ2-7; the match to TRBD2 covers 7 bases. The J segment lost 4 bases and the V segment lost 3 bases, leaving 6 bases of the junction unmatched. Germline CDR1 reads MNHEY; CDR2 reads SVGEGT. This CDR3 has 14 residues. CDR3 nucleotides: TGTGCCAGCAGTTATGGCGGGGGAAGGTACGAGCAGTACTTC. It specifies CASSYGGGRYEQYF.

The chain uses TRBV4-3 and TRBJ1-1, with 10 positions matching TRBD1. The CDR3 sequence is 18 residues long. V trimming: 0 bases; J trimming: 4 bases; junction bases outside the gene matches: 11. The germline gives CDR1 LGHNA, CDR2 YSLEER. This CDR3 is CASSQDAPGTGVSTEAFF. Written as DNA, the CDR3 is TGCGCCAGCAGCCAAGATGCCCCCGGGACAGGGGTGAGCACTGAAGCTTTCTTT.

This clonotype showed up just a few times. This chain links TRBV20-1 with TRBJ2-2; the match to TRBD2 covers 12 bases. Germline-derived CDR1 and CDR2 are DFQATT and SNEGSKA (reference sequence). Trimming at V came to 6 bases and at J to 0 bases, leaving 5 bases not matched to a gene. The CDR3 runs to 16 residues. The CDR3 DNA is TGCAGTGCGAGGCTAGCGGGAGGGTCGAACACCGGGGAGCTGTTTTTT. Its protein product is CSARLAGGSNTGELFF.